This T cell receptor (beta chain) was captured by sequencing in a study of response to subunit inactivated influenza vaccine. TCRdb passed the RT-PCR reads through MiXCR, listing each CDR3 protein once. The table has some 500,000 distinct CDR3 sequences, more than 15% seen once. The CDR3 is made up of 15 amino acids. From germline, CDR1 is DFQATT and CDR2 SNEGSKA (reference sequence). Between the trimmed V and J ends, which lost 2 bases and 4 bases, there was a span of 16 bases. Remarks on this clonotype: As yet, its antigen is unknown.

Study-wide findings and caveats: Each seasonal influenza vaccination, the authors suggested, recruits few new T cells.

Specimen: CD4+ T cells sorted from PBMCs, collected roughly 24 months after vaccination. The V and J genes are TRBV20-1 and TRBJ2-3; maybe TRBD2 (6 bases). The receptor was derived from a man between 50 and 69 years old who received an inactivated influenza vaccine. DNA for the CDR3: TGCAGTGCTAGACCGATTTCTTCGGGGGCAGATACGCAGTATTTT. Residues: CSARPISSGADTQYF.